This T cell receptor beta chain derives from a study of vaccination effects on CD4 cells after COVID-19. General observations from the study: Recruitment yielded few convalescent patients, and the study had no early post-infection timepoints.

The V end was cut by 0 bases, the J end by 5 bases, with 10 bases between. Germline V gene lookup returns CDR1 MNHEY and CDR2 SVGEGT. The CDR3 spans 14 residues. On this clone: The antigen remains unidentified.

Antigen-specific CD4+ T cells expanded by the ViraFEST assay with viral peptide pools were then sequenced. The culture ran for about 11 days, and then CD4+ T cells were isolated. According to the study, vaccine recipients showed no prior SARS-CoV-2 infection and negative nucleocapsid antibodies. Assay: immunoSEQ multiplex PCR; the TCRdb copy retains only in-frame clones and omits some. The table has tens of thousands of clones, approximately 74% seen once. This TCR was recovered from a human donor who received a COVID-19 vaccine. The chain links TRBV6-2 or TRBV6-3 to TRBJ1-1; D may be TRBD1 (5 bases). The sequencing here drew on CD4+ T cells from PBMCs cultured with HCoV-NL63 spike peptides, taken before COVID-19 vaccination. CDR3 in amino acids: CASSYSGGGTEAFF. The CDR3 DNA reads as TGTGCCAGCAGTTACTCGGGGGGAGGAACTGAAGCTTTCTTT.